This TCR beta chain was captured in a study of regulatory T cells in long-lasting Graves disease. Points from the study as a whole: A reduction in accuracy may have resulted from the small sample size. The study found persistent patients shared more public clonotypes (2,741) than new patients (about 990).

Investigators prepared the TCR beta libraries by applying iRepertoire HTBI primers and Arm-PCR of CDR3 regions. Via MiXCR, TCRdb re-called the multiplex PCR reads, giving one row per CDR3 protein. The sample carries about 200,000 distinct CDR3 sequences, 15% to 20% recorded once. CDR3 length: 16 residues. Trimming removed 6 bases at V and 0 bases at J, with 15 bases between. A remark on this clonotype: The target antigen is unknown.

Time point reported: newly diagnosed GD, antithyroid drugs for less than 3 months. With RNA extracted from PBMCs as input, the TCR library was made. Patients with Graves' disease were diagnosed by American Thyroid Association guidelines. These data were also reused for a study on T cells in Graves' hyperthyroidism and ophthalmopathy.

The source was peripheral blood mononuclear cells (PBMCs), collected at new diagnosis, from a patient treated with antithyroid drugs. This chain uses TRBV12-3 or TRBV12-4 with TRBJ2-1; D gene uncertain. This clonotype was sampled from a woman aged 30 to 39 with Graves disease. The CDR3 sequence: CASRPDWSSSYNEQFF. The CDR3 nucleotides read TGTGCCAGCAGACCTGACTGGTCGAGCTCCTACAATGAGCAGTTCTTC.